The 30 T cell receptor beta chains given below trace back to one sample, sequenced in a study of blood T cells in healthy people across ages. Primed by a sample-barcoded 5' primer and a J-beta primer mix, a second PCR proceeded for about 7 to 12 cycles. MiXCR, run by TCRdb on the 5' RACE reads, gives a single entry per CDR3 protein. The repertoire holds hundreds of thousands of distinct CDR3 sequences, under 65% seen once, with approximately 40% in the top ten. Sequences were obtained from blood. The source of these receptors is a man between 60 and 70 years old in good health.

The sample holds many counts of this clonotype. The chain couples TRBV5-1 to TRBJ2-3; D might be TRBD2 (5 bases). This CDR3 comprises 16 residues. With 0 bases removed from V and 2 bases from J, the gap between germline ends came to 13 bases. Germline V gene data show CDR1 as SGHRS and CDR2 as YFSETQ. The CDR3 nucleotides are TGCGCCAGCAGCTTGGAAGGGAGACGGGTCACAGATACGCAGTATTTT. Its translation: CASSLEGRRVTDTQYF.

Remarks on this clonotype: Sequence at one end of the junction differs from germline and may be a read error. The rearrangement joins TRBV12-3 or TRBV12-4 to TRBJ2-5; 9 bases are a match to TRBD1. The length of the CDR3 is 14 residues. The chain's CDR3 is CVSSRQTGGETQYF. In nucleotides, the CDR3 is TGTGTCAGCAGTAGACAGACAGGGGGGGAGACCCAGTACTTC.

The chain recombines TRBV3-1 with TRBJ1-1; no firm D call. Germline CDR1 reads LGHDT; CDR2 reads YNNKEL (reference sequence). With 10 bases removed from V and 2 bases from J, the gap between germline ends came to 14 bases. The CDR3 length is 13 residues. This CDR3 reads CATTVGHNTEAFF. CDR3 DNA sequence: TGTGCCACCACAGTCGGGCACAACACTGAAGCTTTCTTT.

The chain employs TRBV7-2 and TRBJ2-5; D may match TRBD1 or TRBD2 (5 bases each). The end of the DNA fits TRBJ2-7 better, so the J call may be wrong. The length of the CDR3 is 14 residues. Germline V lookup: CDR1 SGHTA, CDR2 FQGNSA. The CDR3 is CASSAIRDVDEQYF. CDR3 DNA sequence: TGTGCCAGCAGCGCAATCCGGGACGTCGACGAGCAGTACTTC.

This clonotype was seen a few times. V gene TRBV10-3 combines with J gene TRBJ2-5; 10 nucleotides align to TRBD2. The CDR3 length is 15 residues. CDR1 and CDR2 (germline): ENHRY, SYGVKD. V was clipped by 1 base and J by 2 bases; unmatched bases: 1. CDR3 sequence reads: CAISELAGGQETQYF. The CDR3 DNA follows: TGTGCCATCAGTGAGTTAGCGGGGGGACAAGAGACCCAGTACTTC.

The sample holds many counts of this clonotype. The rearrangement uses TRBV20-1 and TRBJ2-5; D tentatively reads TRBD1 or TRBD2 (5 bases each). Trimming removed 5 bases at V and 5 bases at J, with 15 bases between. The CDR3 is made up of 13 amino acids. Germline assignment: CDR1 DFQATT and CDR2 SNEGSKA (reference sequence). For the CDR3, the DNA is TGCAGTGCTGGGGGTCAGATGGGGGAGACCCAGTACTTC. It specifies CSAGGQMGETQYF.

V usage is TRBV2 and J usage is TRBJ2-1, with D perhaps TRBD1 (5 bases). The CDR3 totals 15 residues. Germline V gene lookup returns CDR1 SNHLY and CDR2 FYNNEI. V was pared by 6 bases and J by 1 base, with 13 bases between. The CDR3 protein is CASRQAVGSYNEQFF. The CDR3 DNA reads TGTGCCAGCAGACAGGCGGTAGGGTCCTACAATGAGCAGTTCTTC.

The chain couples TRBV5-5 to TRBJ2-3; 14 bases are shared with TRBD2. CDR3 size: 16 residues. V was clipped by 4 bases and J by 2 bases; unmatched bases: 3. Germline CDR1 is SGHKS and CDR2 is YYEKEE (reference sequence). CDR3 sequence reads: CASSRTSGGLTDTQYF. CDR3 coding DNA: TGTGCCAGCAGCCGGACTAGCGGGGGGCTCACAGATACGCAGTATTTT.

This chain joins TRBV3-1 and TRBJ1-2; unclear D gene. The CDR3 runs to 14 residues. Germline V CDR1 and CDR2: LGHDT, YNNKEL (reference sequence). V lost 2 bases and J 2 bases, leaving 9 bases between the germline ends. CDR3 nucleotide sequence: TGTGCCAGCAGCCAAAGAGGAGCCAACTATGGCTACACCTTC. Amino acids: CASSQRGANYGYTF.

CDR3 residues: CASGPGAGVYEQYF. CDR3 in DNA: TGTGCTAGTGGTCCAGGGGCAGGAGTGTACGAGCAGTACTTC. V is TRBV12-5 and J is TRBJ2-7; weak D call: TRBD1 (6 bases). Deletions cut 5 bases from V and 4 bases from J, with 15 bases between. CDR1 is LGHNT and CDR2 is FRNRAP in the germline V gene. The CDR3 runs 14 residues. Full variable domain (missing parts from reference TRBV12-5 and TRBJ2-7): DARVTQTPRHKVTEMGQEVTMRCQPILGHNTVFWYRQTMMQGLELLAYFRNRAPLDDSGMPKDRFSAEMPDATLATLKIQPSEPRDSAVYFCASGPGAGVYEQYFGPGTRLTVT.

This clonotype was picked up a small number of times. The chain joins TRBV6-5 to TRBJ2-5, with a tentative D call TRBD1 (5 bases). CDR1 is MNHEY and CDR2 is SVGAGI in the germline V gene. The length of the CDR3 is 13 residues. V lost 8 bases and J 2 bases, leaving 12 bases between the germline ends. This CDR3 is CASWGSYQETQYF. The DNA of the CDR3 is TGTGCCAGCTGGGGCAGCTATCAAGAGACCCAGTACTTC.

This chain joins TRBV11-2 and TRBJ2-2, with D possibly being TRBD1 or TRBD2 (5 bases each). CDR3 length: 15 residues. Germline-derived CDR1 and CDR2 are SGHAT and FQNNGV. V dropped 8 bases and J dropped 6 bases, with 19 bases sitting between them. In DNA form, the CDR3 reads TGTGCCAGCGGGACCGCTGATTTGGGGCCCGGGGAGCTGTTTTTT. Its protein is CASGTADLGPGELFF. The full variable domain, completed using reference TRBV11-2 and TRBJ2-2, is EAGVAQSPRYKIIEKRQSVAFWCNPISGHATLYWYQQILGQGPKLLIQFQNNGVVDDSQLPKDRFSAERLKGVDSTLKIQPAKLEDSAVYLCASGTADLGPGELFFGEGSRLTVL.

The table lists this clonotype with a few counts. The chain couples TRBV6-6 to TRBJ2-7, with TRBD1 identical over 9 bases. From germline, CDR1 is MNHNY and CDR2 SVGAGI (reference sequence). J was trimmed by 4 bases and V by 2 bases; bases with no gene match: 3. This CDR3 spans 14 amino acids. The CDR3 loop is CASSYRDRVYEQYF. DNA for the CDR3: TGTGCCAGCAGTTACCGGGACAGGGTTTACGAGCAGTACTTC.

V gene TRBV28 combines with J gene TRBJ1-1; a weak D match, TRBD1 (5 bases). V was trimmed by 4 bases and J by 11 bases, leaving 11 bases between them. Germline CDR1 reads MDHEN; CDR2 reads SYDVKM. The CDR3 length is 11 residues. The CDR3 region is CASSSRVSAFF. CDR3 DNA: TGTGCCAGCAGTTCCAGGGTTAGCGCTTTCTTT.

This clonotype was observed a handful of times. For the CDR3, the DNA is TGCAGTGCTAACAGGGGGAAGGGCTACAATGAGCAGTTCTTC. It encodes CSANRGKGYNEQFF. The chain has TRBV20-1 and TRBJ2-1; TRBD1 matches at 8 bases. Germline CDR1 reads DFQATT; CDR2 reads SNEGSKA (reference sequence). Trimming at V came to 4 bases and at J to 3 bases, leaving 5 bases not matched to a gene. The CDR3 spans 14 residues.

This clonotype was counted at least ten times. This CDR3 is CASSMGTAQMNGYTF. As DNA, the CDR3 is TGTGCCAGTAGTATGGGGACCGCCCAGATGAATGGCTACACCTTC. The chain recombines TRBV19 with TRBJ1-2, with D perhaps matching TRBD1 (5 bases). CDR3 length: 15 amino acids. Germline CDR1 is LNHDA and CDR2 is SQIVND (reference sequence). Trimming cost V 3 bases and J 6 bases, with 17 bases left between them.

At least ten counts were recorded for this clonotype. The chain uses TRBV15 and TRBJ2-6; D is possibly TRBD1 (5 bases). Trimming removed 0 bases from V and 2 bases from J, with 5 bases in between. The CDR3 covers 15 residues. In germline, CDR1 is LNHNV, CDR2 YYDKDF (reference sequence). The CDR3 is CATSRDRAGANVLTF. The CDR3 DNA is TGTGCCACCAGCAGAGACAGGGCTGGGGCCAACGTCCTGACTTTC.

The chain is built from TRBV15 and TRBJ2-3, with D unclear. V was shortened by 3 bases and J by 2 bases, with 9 bases between the two germline ends. Germline V gene sequence: CDR1 LNHNV, CDR2 YYDKDF (reference sequence). This CDR3 has 14 residues. This CDR3 reads CATSRGSSTDTQYF. The DNA of the CDR3 is TGTGCCACCAGCAGGGGCAGCTCCACAGATACGCAGTATTTT.

This clonotype was recorded a few times. V and J are TRBV7-2 and TRBJ2-3; 16 nucleotides agree with TRBD2. Germline CDR1 is SGHTA and CDR2 is FQGNSA. CDR3 length: 19 amino acids. Trimming cost V 5 bases and J 2 bases; bases outside gene matches: 10. DNA of the CDR3: TGTGCCAGCAGCCCTCAGGGGACTAGCGGGGGGGCATTCACAGATACGCAGTATTTT. The encoded protein is CASSPQGTSGGAFTDTQYF.

This clonotype was counted only a few times. CDR3 in DNA: TGCGCCAGCAGCCAAGATGGCGGGAAGGGGGTGGTCGGCACAGATACGCAGTATTTT. Translating gives CASSQDGGKGVVGTDTQYF. V and J are TRBV4-1 and TRBJ2-3; D assignment may be TRBD1 or TRBD2 (6 bases each). The CDR3 contains 19 residues. V was pared by 0 bases and J by 1 base, with 20 bases between. CDR1 and CDR2 from the germline V gene are MGHRA and YSYEKL.

The genes are TRBV10-3 and TRBJ2-3; 16 nucleotides match TRBD2. The V and J ends lost 5 bases and 5 bases, in that order; junction bases with no gene match: 7. Germline values: CDR1 ENHRY, CDR2 SYGVKD. This CDR3 contains 17 residues. The CDR3 DNA reads as TGTGCCATCAGTTCGGGACTAGCGGGGGGGCGTCGAGATACGCAGTATTTT. This codes for CAISSGLAGGRRDTQYF.

Written as DNA, the CDR3 is TGCAGTGCTAGAGATCAAGGGGCAGGGGGGCTCACAGATACGCAGTATTTT. Translated, it gives CSARDQGAGGLTDTQYF. This chain connects TRBV20-1 to TRBJ2-3, with D perhaps TRBD1 (7 bases). Germline V CDR1 and CDR2: DFQATT, SNEGSKA (reference sequence). The CDR3 has 17 amino acids. Trimming took off 0 bases at V and 2 bases at J, with 18 bases between the two ends.

The V call is TRBV6-6, the J call TRBJ2-7; TRBD1 agrees at 10 bases. V shed 6 bases, J shed 11 bases, and the junction held 13 bases outside the gene matches. The CDR3 is made up of 14 amino acids. The germline V gene encodes CDR1 MNHNY and CDR2 SVGAGI (reference sequence). CDR3 sequence: CASSPPGQGLAEYF. CDR3 DNA: TGTGCCAGCAGCCCCCCGGGACAGGGGCTCGCTGAGTACTTC.

There are a few counts of this clonotype. The V call is TRBV12-3 or TRBV12-4, the J call TRBJ2-7; TRBD2 matches 8 bases. Trimming at V came to 7 bases and at J to 2 bases, leaving 7 bases not matched to a gene. The CDR3 length is 14 residues. The CDR3 nucleotides read TGTGCCAGCAAAGCCGGGGGGGCTCCCTACGAGCAGTACTTC. It yields the protein CASKAGGAPYEQYF.

This chain links TRBV27 with TRBJ1-2, with TRBD1 identical over 11 bases. The CDR3 sequence is 15 residues long. Germline V gives CDR1 MNHEY, CDR2 SMNVEV (reference sequence). J was trimmed by 4 bases and V by 4 bases; bases with no gene match: 5. DNA of the CDR3: TGTGCCAGCAGTTACGGGACAGGGGGATCCTATGGCTACACCTTC. It specifies CASSYGTGGSYGYTF.

The V call is TRBV14, the J call TRBJ2-3; D may be TRBD1 (5 bases). From germline, CDR1 is SGHDN and CDR2 FVKESK. The CDR3 is made up of 13 amino acids. V gave up 1 base and J gave up 9 bases, with 11 bases separating them. The CDR3 loop reads CASSQGAGRTQYF. CDR3 in DNA: TGTGCCAGCAGCCAAGGAGCAGGGCGGACGCAGTATTTT.

This clonotype has a handful of counts. For the CDR3, the DNA is TGTGCCAGCTCCCGGCAGCGACAAGAGACCCAGTACTTC. Amino acids: CASSRQRQETQYF. The V gene is TRBV12-3 or TRBV12-4, the J gene TRBJ2-5; D is ambiguous. This CDR3 region has 13 residues. Trimming took off 8 bases at V and 2 bases at J, with 12 bases between the two ends.

This clonotype was counted once. One junction end disagrees with the germline gene, perhaps due to a read error. V usage is TRBV7-7 and J usage is TRBJ2-1; 10 nucleotides align to TRBD2. The CDR3 is 15 residues long. Per the germline V gene, CDR1 is SSHAT and CDR2 is FNYEAQ (reference sequence). The CDR3 reads CASSRAGGPYNEQFF. In DNA, the CDR3 is TGCGCCAGCAGCCGAGCGGGGGGGCCTTACAATGAGCAGTTCTTC. Full variable domain (remainder filled in from reference TRBV7-7 and TRBJ2-1): GAGVSQSPRYKVTKRGQDVTLRCDPISSHATLYWYQQALGQGPEFLTYFNYEAQPDKSGLPSDRFSAERPEGSISTLTIQRTEQRDSAMYRCASSRAGGPYNEQFFGPGTRLTVL.

V is TRBV2 and J is TRBJ1-2, with 7 bases lining up with TRBD1. Germline trimming cut 11 bases from V and 1 base from J; bases unmatched to any gene: 13. Germline V lookup: CDR1 SNHLY, CDR2 FYNNEI. This CDR3 contains 15 residues. DNA of the CDR3: TGTGCCGGGCGACAGGGAGTCTCGTTTAACTATGGCTACACCTTC. Translation: CAGRQGVSFNYGYTF.

In regard to this clonotype: The junction differs from germline at one of its ends, possibly a read error. The chain is built from TRBV12-3 or TRBV12-4 and TRBJ1-1; D is possibly TRBD1 (5 bases). The CDR3 runs 14 residues. CDR3 DNA: TGTGCCAACAGTTTAGCCAGGGCGAACACTGAAGCTTTCTTT. Translating it yields CANSLARANTEAFF.